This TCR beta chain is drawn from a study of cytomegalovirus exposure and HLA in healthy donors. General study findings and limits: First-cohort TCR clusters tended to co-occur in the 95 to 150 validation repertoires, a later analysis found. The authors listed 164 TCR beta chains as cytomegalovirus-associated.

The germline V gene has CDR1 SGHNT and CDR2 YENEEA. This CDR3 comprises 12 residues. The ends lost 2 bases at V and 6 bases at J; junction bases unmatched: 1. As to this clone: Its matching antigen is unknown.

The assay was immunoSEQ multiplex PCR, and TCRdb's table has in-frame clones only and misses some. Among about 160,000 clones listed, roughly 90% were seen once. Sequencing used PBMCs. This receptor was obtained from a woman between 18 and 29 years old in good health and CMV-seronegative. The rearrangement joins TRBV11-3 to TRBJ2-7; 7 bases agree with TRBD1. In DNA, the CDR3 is TGTGCCAGCAGCTTATCAGGGGGCGAGCAGTACTTC. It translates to CASSLSGGEQYF.